A single sample is the source of the 9 T cell receptor beta chains below, sequenced in a study of chemoradiotherapy in HPV16-positive cancers. Assay: immunoSEQ multiplex PCR; the TCRdb copy retains only in-frame clones and omits some. The sample yields some 2,000 clones, roughly 80% seen once. Sequences were derived from tumor tissue, sampled from a patient who underwent chemoradiotherapy. Source of these receptors: a human donor with HPV-associated anogenital cancer.

The chain carries TRBV7-9 and TRBJ2-3; the D is unclear. The CDR3 is 15 residues long. Germline CDR1 SEHNR, CDR2 FQNEAQ (reference sequence). V was shortened by 0 bases and J by 2 bases, with 9 bases between the two germline ends. In DNA form, the CDR3 reads TGTGCCAGCAGCTTAGCGGTTCTACCCACAGATACGCAGTATTTT. Encoded protein: CASSLAVLPTDTQYF.

V is TRBV4-1 and J is TRBJ2-5; perhaps TRBD1 as D (5 bases). Trimming shortened V by 1 base and J by 5 bases, and 14 bases separated the two germline ends. This CDR3 spans 15 amino acids. CDR1 and CDR2 from the germline V gene are MGHRA and YSYEKL. The CDR3 nucleotides read TGCGCCAGCAGCCAAGGTGGTCCCTACAGGGAGACCCAGTACTTC. Amino acid sequence: CASSQGGPYRETQYF.

The V call is TRBV27, the J call TRBJ2-7; the D gene could be TRBD1 or TRBD2 (5 bases each). Germline lookup yields CDR1 MNHEY and CDR2 SMNVEV (reference sequence). Trimming removed 5 bases from V and 2 bases from J, with 13 bases in between. CDR3 size: 14 residues. This chain's CDR3 is CASSLGTLTYEQYF. The CDR3 nucleotides read TGTGCCAGCAGTCTCGGGACCCTGACCTACGAGCAGTACTTC.

J is TRBJ2-2 and V is TRBV2, with TRBD2 matching over 8 bases. Germline trimming cut 4 bases from V and 1 base from J; bases unmatched to any gene: 2. Germline CDR1 SNHLY, CDR2 FYNNEI. This CDR3 has 15 amino acids. Here the CDR3 reads CASSVGTRNTGELFF. In DNA form, the CDR3 reads TGTGCCAGCAGTGTCGGGACTAGGAACACCGGGGAGCTGTTTTTT.

The chain has TRBV7-2 and TRBJ1-4; 8 bases agree with TRBD1. There are 14 residues in the CDR3. Unmatched junction bases numbered 6, after V lost 8 bases and J lost 4 bases. Germline-derived CDR1 and CDR2 are SGHTA and FQGNSA. The CDR3 reads CASGDRGGNEKLFF. CDR3 nucleotides: TGTGCCAGCGGCGACAGGGGTGGTAATGAAAAACTGTTTTTT.

J is TRBJ2-2 and V is TRBV5-1; D may be TRBD1 (6 bases). The germline V and J ends were trimmed by 4 bases and 0 bases, with 10 bases remaining between them. Germline V lookup: CDR1 SGHRS, CDR2 YFSETQ. The CDR3 totals 15 residues. In DNA form, the CDR3 reads TGCGCCAGCAGCCAGGGACACCCGAACACCGGGGAGCTGTTTTTT. Protein: CASSQGHPNTGELFF.

J is TRBJ2-5 and V is TRBV7-3; D unclear. This CDR3 spans 13 amino acids. Trimming left V 4 bases short and J 5 bases short, with 11 bases between. Germline-derived CDR1 and CDR2 are SGHTA and FQGTGA. The CDR3 sequence is CASSSAPTETQYF. CDR3 sequence (DNA): TGTGCCAGCAGCTCCGCCCCCACGGAGACCCAGTACTTC.

This clone ranks as large. One end of the junction is discordant with germline, which a read error may explain. The J gene is TRBJ2-5, the V gene TRBV7-7; TRBD2 matches at 8 bases. Looked up from germline, CDR1 is SSHAT and CDR2 is FNYEAQ (reference sequence). The CDR3 covers 13 residues. This CDR3 reads CASSLTGGETQYF. For the CDR3, the DNA is TGTGCTAGCAGCCTAACGGGAGGGGAGACCCAGTACTTC. The variable domain in full, with the rest retrieved from reference TRBV7-7 and TRBJ2-5, is GAGVSQSPRYKVTKRGQDVTLRCDPISSHATLYWYQQALGQGPEFLTYFNYEAQPDKSGLPSDRFSAERPEGSISTLTIQRTEQRDSAMYRCASSLTGGETQYFGPGTRLLVL.

V and J are TRBV7-9 and TRBJ1-1; a possible D gene is TRBD1 (6 bases). With 5 bases removed from V and 2 bases from J, the gap between germline ends came to 18 bases. The CDR3 sequence is 16 residues long. Germline V CDR1 and CDR2: SEHNR, FQNEAQ (reference sequence). CDR3 residues: CASSLDTRGGNTEAFF. The CDR3 nucleotides are TGTGCCAGCAGCCTCGACACACGAGGGGGAAACACTGAAGCTTTCTTT.